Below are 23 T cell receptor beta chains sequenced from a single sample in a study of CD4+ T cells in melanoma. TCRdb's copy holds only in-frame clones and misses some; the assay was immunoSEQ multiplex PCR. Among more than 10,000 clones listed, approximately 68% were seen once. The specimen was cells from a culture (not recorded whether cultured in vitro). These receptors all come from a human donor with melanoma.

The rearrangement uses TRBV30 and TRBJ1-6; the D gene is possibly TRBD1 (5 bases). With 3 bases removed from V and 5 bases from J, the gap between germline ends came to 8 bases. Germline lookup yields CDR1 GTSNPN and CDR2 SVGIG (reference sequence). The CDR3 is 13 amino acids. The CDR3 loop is CAWRGPHNSPLHF. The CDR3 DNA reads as TGTGCCTGGAGGGGGCCGCATAATTCACCCCTCCACTTT.

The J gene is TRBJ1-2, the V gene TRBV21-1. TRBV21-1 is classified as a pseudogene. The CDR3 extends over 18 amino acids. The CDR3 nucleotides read TGTGCCAGCAGCAACGGCCGAGGGGGAGGTCTTAAGGTGGATGGCTACACCTTC. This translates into CASSNGRGGGLKVDGYTF.

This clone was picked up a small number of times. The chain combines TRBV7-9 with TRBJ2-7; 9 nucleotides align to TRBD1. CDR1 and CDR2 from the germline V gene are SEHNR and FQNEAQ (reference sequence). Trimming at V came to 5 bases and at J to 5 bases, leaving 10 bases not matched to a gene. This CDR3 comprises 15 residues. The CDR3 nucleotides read TGTGCCAGCAGCGCGATTGGGACAGGGTTCCACGAGCAGTACTTC. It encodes CASSAIGTGFHEQYF.

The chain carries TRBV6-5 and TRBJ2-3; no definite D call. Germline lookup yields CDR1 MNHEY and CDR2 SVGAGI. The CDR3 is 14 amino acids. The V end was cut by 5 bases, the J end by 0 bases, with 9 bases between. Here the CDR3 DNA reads TGTGCCAGCAGTGACGTCCCTAGCACAGATACGCAGTATTTT. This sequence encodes CASSDVPSTDTQYF.

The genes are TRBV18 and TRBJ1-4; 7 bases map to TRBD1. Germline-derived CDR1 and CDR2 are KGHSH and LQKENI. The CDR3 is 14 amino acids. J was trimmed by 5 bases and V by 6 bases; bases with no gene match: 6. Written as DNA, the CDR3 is TGTGCCAGCTCTGCAGGGGGTAAAAATGAAAAACTGTTTTTT. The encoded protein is CASSAGGKNEKLFF.

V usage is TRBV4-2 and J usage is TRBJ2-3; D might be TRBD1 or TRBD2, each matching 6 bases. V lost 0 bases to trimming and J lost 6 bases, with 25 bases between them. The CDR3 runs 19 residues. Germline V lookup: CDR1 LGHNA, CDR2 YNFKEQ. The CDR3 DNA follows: TGTGCCAGCAGCCAAGAAGCTCTTGGGGCGGGAAGGGGGAGGGATACGCAGTATTTT. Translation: CASSQEALGAGRGRDTQYF.

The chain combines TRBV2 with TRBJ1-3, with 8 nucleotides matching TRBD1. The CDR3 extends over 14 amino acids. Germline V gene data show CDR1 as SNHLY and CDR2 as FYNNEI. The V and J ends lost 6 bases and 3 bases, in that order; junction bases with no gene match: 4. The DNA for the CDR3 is TGTGCCAGCAGAGGGACAGGTGGTGGAAACACCATATATTTT. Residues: CASRGTGGGNTIYF.

CDR3 nucleotides: TGCACCAGCAGCTCTCAAGGGGTGGGGGGGGACAGAGAGACCCAGTACTTC. Translating it yields CTSSSQGVGGDRETQYF. The rearrangement links TRBV1 to TRBJ2-5. TRBV1 corresponds to a pseudogene. There are 17 residues in the CDR3.

The CDR3 DNA is TGCGCCAGCAGCCCCCAACCAGCGGGGGCCGCCCTTAGGAAGACCCAGTACTTC. Amino acids: CASSPQPAGAALRKTQYF. The V call is TRBV5-1, the J call TRBJ2-5; TRBD2 matches at 8 bases. Germline assignment: CDR1 SGHRS and CDR2 YFSETQ. The ends lost 4 bases at V and 6 bases at J; junction bases unmatched: 20. The CDR3 totals 18 residues.

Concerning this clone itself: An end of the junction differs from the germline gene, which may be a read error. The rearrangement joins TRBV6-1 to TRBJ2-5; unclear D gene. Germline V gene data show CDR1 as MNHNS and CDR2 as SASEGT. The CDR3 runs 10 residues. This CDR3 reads CASTGEAQYF. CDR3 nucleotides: TGTGCCAGCACTGGAGAGGCCCAGTACTTC.

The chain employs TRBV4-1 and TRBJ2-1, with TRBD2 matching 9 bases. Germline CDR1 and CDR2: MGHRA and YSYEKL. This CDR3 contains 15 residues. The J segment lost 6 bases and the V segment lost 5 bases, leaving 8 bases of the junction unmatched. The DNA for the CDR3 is TGCGCCAGCAGCGAACCGAGCGGGGGGAGCAATGAGCAGTTCTTC. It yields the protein CASSEPSGGSNEQFF.

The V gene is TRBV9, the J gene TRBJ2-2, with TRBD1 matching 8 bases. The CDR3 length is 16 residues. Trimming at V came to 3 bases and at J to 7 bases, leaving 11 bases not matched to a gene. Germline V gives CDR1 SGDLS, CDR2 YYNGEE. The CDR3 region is CASSAFGDRRGGELFF. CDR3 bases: TGTGCCAGCAGCGCCTTCGGGGACAGGAGGGGCGGGGAGCTGTTTTTT.

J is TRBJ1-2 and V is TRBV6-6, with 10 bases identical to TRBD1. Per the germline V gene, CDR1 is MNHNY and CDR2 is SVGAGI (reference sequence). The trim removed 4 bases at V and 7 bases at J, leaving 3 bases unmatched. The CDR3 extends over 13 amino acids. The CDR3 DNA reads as TGTGCCAGCAGTTTCGGGACAGGGGTTGGCTACACCTTC. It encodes CASSFGTGVGYTF.

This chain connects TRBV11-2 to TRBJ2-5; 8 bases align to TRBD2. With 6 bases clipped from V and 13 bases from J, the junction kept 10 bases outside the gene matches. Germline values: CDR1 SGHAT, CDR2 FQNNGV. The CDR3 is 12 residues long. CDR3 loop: CASRPTSGGPYF. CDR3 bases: TGTGCCAGCAGGCCTACCAGCGGGGGCCCGTACTTC.

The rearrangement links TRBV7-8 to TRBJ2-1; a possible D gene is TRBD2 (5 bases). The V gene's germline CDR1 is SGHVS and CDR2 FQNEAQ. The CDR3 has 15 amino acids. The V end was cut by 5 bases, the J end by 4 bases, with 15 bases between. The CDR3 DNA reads TGTGCCAGCAGCCCCCCGGGTCCGGGGTACAATGAGCAGTTCTTC. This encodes CASSPPGPGYNEQFF.

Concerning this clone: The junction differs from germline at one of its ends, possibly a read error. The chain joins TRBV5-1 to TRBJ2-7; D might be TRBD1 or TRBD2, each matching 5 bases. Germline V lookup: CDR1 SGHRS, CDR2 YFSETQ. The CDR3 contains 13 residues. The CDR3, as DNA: TGCGCCAGCAGTACCGGGACCCCCTACGATCAGTACTTC. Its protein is CASSTGTPYDQYF. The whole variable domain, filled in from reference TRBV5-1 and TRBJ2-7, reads KAGVTQTPRYLIKTRGQQVTLSCSPISGHRSVSWYQQTPGQGLQFLFEYFSETQRNKGNFPGRFSGRQFSNSRSEMNVSTLELGDSALYLCASSTGTPYDQYFGPGTRLTVT.

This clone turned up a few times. DNA of the CDR3: TGTGCCAGCTCTCAGGGGACTCCCCCGGGGCTCCACTTT. As protein: CASSQGTPPGLHF. The rearrangement joins TRBV2 to TRBJ1-6; D perhaps matches TRBD1 (6 bases). Deletions cut 8 bases from V and 16 bases from J, with 21 bases between. From germline, CDR1 is SNHLY and CDR2 FYNNEI. The CDR3 sequence is 13 residues long.

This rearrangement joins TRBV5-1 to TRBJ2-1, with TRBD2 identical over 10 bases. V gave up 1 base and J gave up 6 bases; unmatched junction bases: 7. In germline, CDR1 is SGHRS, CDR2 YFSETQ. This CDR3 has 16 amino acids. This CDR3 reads CASSLMWASGGNEQFF. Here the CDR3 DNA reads TGCGCCAGCAGCTTGATGTGGGCTAGCGGGGGCAATGAGCAGTTCTTC. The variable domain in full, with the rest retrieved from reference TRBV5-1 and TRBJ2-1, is KAGVTQTPRYLIKTRGQQVTLSCSPISGHRSVSWYQQTPGQGLQFLFEYFSETQRNKGNFPGRFSGRQFSNSRSEMNVSTLELGDSALYLCASSLMWASGGNEQFFGPGTRLTVL.

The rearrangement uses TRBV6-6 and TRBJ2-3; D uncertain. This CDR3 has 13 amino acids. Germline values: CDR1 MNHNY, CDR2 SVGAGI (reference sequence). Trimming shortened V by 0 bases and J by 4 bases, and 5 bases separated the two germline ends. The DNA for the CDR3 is TGTGCCAGCAGTTACTCTGGCGCAGATACGCAGTATTTT. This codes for CASSYSGADTQYF.

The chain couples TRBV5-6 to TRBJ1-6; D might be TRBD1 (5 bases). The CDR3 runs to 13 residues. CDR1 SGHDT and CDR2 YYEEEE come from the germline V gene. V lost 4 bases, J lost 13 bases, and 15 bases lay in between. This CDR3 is CASSDVGTGPLHF. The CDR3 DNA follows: TGTGCCAGCAGCGACGTTGGGACGGGGCCCCTCCACTTT. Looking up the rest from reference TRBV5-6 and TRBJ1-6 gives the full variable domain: DAGVTQSPTHLIKTRGQQVTLRCSPKSGHDTVSWYQQALGQGPQFIFQYYEEEERQRGNFPDRFSGHQFPNYSSELNVNALLLGDSALYLCASSDVGTGPLHFGNGTRLTVT.

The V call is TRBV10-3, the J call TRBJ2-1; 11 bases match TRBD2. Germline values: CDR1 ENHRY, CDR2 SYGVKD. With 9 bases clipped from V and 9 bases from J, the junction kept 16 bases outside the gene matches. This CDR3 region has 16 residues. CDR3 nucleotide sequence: TGTGCCATTTCTAGCGGGGGGCGGGGGAACGGGGGTGAGCAGTTCTTC. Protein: CAISSGGRGNGGEQFF.

Written as DNA, the CDR3 is TGTGCCTGGGGGTCGCGGCTAGGGGTCCAGACCCAGTACTTC. This codes for CAWGSRLGVQTQYF. This chain uses TRBV30 with TRBJ2-5, with D possibly matching TRBD1 (5 bases). The CDR3 length is 14 residues. Trimming stripped 5 bases from V and 6 bases from J, with 19 bases between. Germline loops: CDR1 GTSNPN, CDR2 SVGIG (reference sequence).

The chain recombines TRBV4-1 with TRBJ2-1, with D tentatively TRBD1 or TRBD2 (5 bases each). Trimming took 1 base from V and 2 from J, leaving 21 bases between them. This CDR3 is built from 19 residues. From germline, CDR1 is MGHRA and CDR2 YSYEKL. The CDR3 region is CASSQGEQLAEGPYNEQFF. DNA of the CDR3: TGCGCCAGCAGCCAAGGGGAACAATTAGCCGAGGGGCCCTACAATGAGCAGTTCTTC.